Listed here are 27 T cell receptor beta chains from one sample, sequenced in a study of tumor and adjacent non-tumor tissue in lung cancer. TCRbeta libraries were built with three rounds of nested PCR, modified from ARM-PCR. MiXCR, applied by TCRdb to the multiplex PCR reads, yields one record per CDR3 protein. The data show some 99,000 distinct CDR3 sequences, 60% to 80% seen once. The template was RNA from unsorted bulk tissue. Sequencing input: lung tumor tissue. The origin of the receptors is a woman aged 55-70 years with non-small cell lung cancer.

In its sample, this clonotype was seen a few times. Relative to the germline gene, one junction end is altered; a read error may explain this. This chain joins TRBV11-3 and TRBJ1-1; D is ambiguous. Germline V gene lookup returns CDR1 SGHNT and CDR2 YENEEA. The CDR3 loop spans 16 amino acids. CDR3 nucleotides: TGTGCCAGCAGCTTTAGGGTCCGTCGGGATGACACAGAAGCTTTCTTT. Translated: CASSFRVRRDDTEAFF.

This chain links TRBV11-2 with TRBJ2-7; 12 positions agree with TRBD2. Trimming at V came to 2 bases and at J to 5 bases, leaving 7 bases not matched to a gene. The CDR3 is made up of 16 amino acids. The germline gives CDR1 SGHAT, CDR2 FQNNGV. This CDR3 reads CASSLRSSGGDDEQYF. In DNA form, the CDR3 reads TGTGCCAGCAGCTTAAGGTCTAGCGGGGGGGATGACGAGCAGTACTTC.

This clonotype has more than one count but fewer than ten. The rearrangement uses TRBV5-1 and TRBJ1-5; 7 nucleotides agree with TRBD1. Germline CDR1 SGHRS, CDR2 YFSETQ. With 5 bases clipped from V and 5 bases from J, the junction kept 10 bases outside the gene matches. This CDR3 has 15 residues. As DNA, the CDR3 is TGCGCCAGCAGAGCCCGGGGACAGATGTATCAGCCCCAGCATTTT. It is translated as CASRARGQMYQPQHF.

This clonotype appeared a single time. The chain carries TRBV20-1 and TRBJ2-3; 7 bases fit TRBD2. The germline gives CDR1 DFQATT, CDR2 SNEGSKA (reference sequence). The V and J ends lost 5 bases and 4 bases, in that order; junction bases with no gene match: 12. This CDR3 region has 15 residues. The CDR3 sequence: CSAGRGSGCADTQYF. CDR3 in DNA: TGCAGTGCTGGGCGTGGTAGCGGGTGCGCAGATACGCAGTATTTT.

To note about this clonotype: A much larger clone lies one base from this, so it may be a read error. The chain employs TRBV6-2 or TRBV6-3 and TRBJ2-2; either TRBD1 or TRBD2 may supply D (5 bases each). The V and J ends lost 6 bases and 6 bases respectively, with 17 bases between them. This CDR3 has 15 amino acids. Germline assignment: CDR1 MNHEY and CDR2 SVGEGT. CDR3 sequence: CASRHRGSASGELFF. The CDR3 nucleotides are TGTGCCAGCAGGCACCGGGGCTCCGCATCCGGGGAGCTGTTTTTT.

With regard to this clonotype: Compared with germline, one end of the junction differs, possibly owing to a read error. V gene TRBV29-1 combines with J gene TRBJ1-1; 8 bases are shared with TRBD1. The CDR3 runs to 13 residues. Germline CDR1 and CDR2: SQVTM and ANQGSEA. Written as DNA, the CDR3 is TGCAGCGCTGCGACAGGGGAGAACACTGAAGTTTTCTTT. Protein: CSAATGENTEVFF. The whole variable domain, filled in from reference TRBV29-1 and TRBJ1-1, reads SAVISQKPSRDICQRGTSLTIQCQVDSQVTMMFWYRQQPGQSLTLIATANQGSEATYESGFVIDKFPISRPNLTFSTLTVSNMSPEDSSIYLCSAATGENTEVFFGQGTRLTVV.

About this clonotype itself: Sequence at one end of the junction differs from germline and may be a read error. The chain links TRBV29-1 to TRBJ1-2; maybe TRBD1 (5 bases). The CDR3 length is 12 residues. Germline-derived CDR1 and CDR2 are SQVTM and ANQGSEA. The CDR3 sequence is CSALTEPYDYIF. CDR3 sequence (DNA): TGCAGCGCGTTGACAGAGCCTTATGACTACATCTTC.

Regarding this clonotype: This CDR3 is missing its conserved last phenylalanine or tryptophan, likely due to a read error. V gene TRBV5-1 combines with J gene TRBJ1-1, with 7 bases that match TRBD1. The trim removed 0 bases at V and 0 bases at J, leaving 5 bases unmatched. The CDR3 runs to 16 residues. Germline-derived CDR1 and CDR2 are SGHRS and YFSETQ. For the CDR3, the DNA is TGCGCCAGCAGCTTGGAAGGGGGCCCTATGAACACTGAAGCTTTCATT. This translates into CASSLEGGPMNTEAFI.

This clonotype has a single count. The CDR3 ends on some other residue instead of the conserved phenylalanine or tryptophan, so this is likely a read error. V and J are TRBV4-3 and TRBJ1-5; a possible D gene is TRBD1 (5 bases). This CDR3 comprises 16 residues. CDR1 and CDR2 (germline): LGHNA, YSLEER. CDR3 region: CASSQDRQTSNQSQHY. The DNA of the CDR3 is TGCGCCAGCAGCCAAGACCGACAGACCAGCAATCAGTCCCAGCATTAT.

The sample holds many counts of this clonotype. J is TRBJ1-5 and V is TRBV4-2; D remains ambiguous. Germline assignment: CDR1 LGHNA and CDR2 YNFKEQ. Trimming removed 1 base from V and 4 bases from J, with 2 bases in between. This CDR3 is 12 amino acids long. Written as DNA, the CDR3 is TGTGCCAGCAGCCAAGGGAATCAGCCCCAGCATTTT. It translates to CASSQGNQPQHF.

In the case of this clonotype: The CDR3 does not end in the conserved phenylalanine or tryptophan, so this is likely a read error. The V gene is TRBV11-3, the J gene TRBJ1-5, with D hard to call. Trimming stripped 5 bases from V and 6 bases from J, with 23 bases between. Germline V CDR1 and CDR2: SGHNT, YENEEA. The CDR3 is 17 amino acids. CDR3 in amino acids: CASSPLFGRVRSQPQHY. DNA for the CDR3: TGTGCCAGCAGCCCCCTCTTTGGTAGAGTTCGAAGTCAGCCCCAGCATTAT.

Comment on this clonotype: An end of the junction differs from the germline gene, which may be a read error. The chain is built from TRBV12-3 or TRBV12-4 and TRBJ1-2; D is uncertain. This CDR3 region has 16 residues. CDR3 sequence: CASSLGRRANLYGYAF. CDR3 coding DNA: TGTGCCAGCAGTTTGGGCAGACGAGCAAACCTCTATGGTTACGCCTTC.

On this clonotype: A much larger clone is a single base away; this may be a read error. The chain combines TRBV20-1 with TRBJ1-1; maybe TRBD1 (6 bases). The germline CDR1 and CDR2 sequences are DFQATT and SNEGSKA (reference sequence). The CDR3 is made up of 13 amino acids. The CDR3 sequence: CSAREGANTEAIF. As DNA, the CDR3 is TGCAGTGCTAGAGAGGGGGCGAACACTGAAGCTATCTTT.

V is TRBV11-2 and J is TRBJ1-2, with D unclear. This CDR3 has 15 residues. Trimming took 1 base from V and 3 from J, leaving 12 bases between them. The germline V gene encodes CDR1 SGHAT and CDR2 FQNNGV. CDR3 amino acids: CASSLVRRADYGYTF. Here the CDR3 DNA reads TGTGCCAGCAGCTTAGTTCGGAGGGCCGACTATGGCTACACCTTC.

This chain uses TRBV6-1 with TRBJ2-1, with D unclear. The germline V gene has CDR1 MNHNS and CDR2 SASEGT. The CDR3 is made up of 14 amino acids. V lost 3 bases and J lost 9, with 15 bases in between. In DNA, the CDR3 is TGTGCCAGCAGTGAGGGTGTGCGGATAATTGAGCAGTTCTTC. Residues: CASSEGVRIIEQFF.

For this clonotype: This sequence may be a read error, since a much larger clone differs from it by one base. J is TRBJ2-2 and V is TRBV6-5; TRBD2 is a possible D gene (6 bases). In germline, CDR1 is MNHEY, CDR2 SVGAGI. CDR3 length: 13 amino acids. This CDR3 is CDSRDWNTGELFF. CDR3 DNA: TGTGACAGCAGGGACTGGAACACCGGGGAGCTGTTTTTT.

About this clonotype: The CDR3 ends on some other residue instead of the conserved phenylalanine or tryptophan, so this is likely a read error. The limits of the CDR3 on the DNA are not certain, so only TCRdb's listed CDR3 is given. The rearrangement joins TRBV11-2 to TRBJ1-6. The CDR3 adds up to 14 amino acids, both ends counted. Germline loops: CDR1 SGHAT, CDR2 FQNNGV. The CDR3 reads CASSLEASNSPIHI.

To note about this clonotype: A much larger clonotype is one base distant, so this may be a read error. The chain combines TRBV4-1 with TRBJ2-2; D is uncertain. CDR3 length equals 14 residues. Germline lookup yields CDR1 MGHRA and CDR2 YSYEKL. The V gene lost 7 bases and the J gene lost 5 bases, with 14 bases spanning the gap. The CDR3 protein is CASNQPLGTGELFF. The CDR3 DNA is TGCGCCAGCAACCAGCCTCTAGGGACCGGGGAGCTGTTTTTT.

This clonotype was picked up many times. The chain carries TRBV20-1 and TRBJ2-1; 10 positions match TRBD2. This CDR3 spans 16 amino acids. V lost 1 base, J lost 5 bases, and 8 bases stayed unmatched. Germline CDR1 DFQATT, CDR2 SNEGSKA (reference sequence). DNA of the CDR3: TGCAGTGCTAGAGTTTCTAGCGGGGGTTACCACAATGAGCAGTTCTTC. Translating it yields CSARVSSGGYHNEQFF.

Concerning this clonotype itself: One junction end disagrees with the germline gene, perhaps due to a read error. The gene calls are TRBV20-1 and TRBJ2-3; the match to TRBD2 covers 7 bases. The CDR3 spans 13 residues. Per the germline V gene, CDR1 is DFQATT and CDR2 is SNEGSKA (reference sequence). CDR3 loop: CSATAGSTDTQYF. The CDR3 coding sequence is TGCAGTGCCACAGCGGGAAGCACGGATACGCAGTATTTT.

Comments on this clonotype: A much larger clonotype is one base distant, so this may be a read error. The J gene is TRBJ1-1, the V gene TRBV4-1; D not certain. The V end lost 1 base, the J end lost 10 bases, and 16 bases lay between the germline ends. This CDR3 is built from 14 residues. Germline CDR1 reads MGHRA; CDR2 reads YSYEKL. The CDR3 sequence: CASSQGLTVAGAFF. As DNA, the CDR3 is TGCGCCAGCAGCCAAGGTTTAACGGTCGCTGGAGCTTTCTTT.

On this clonotype: Mismatch with germline at one junction end may stem from a read error. This chain links TRBV11-2 with TRBJ1-4; a possible D gene is TRBD1 (6 bases). This CDR3 is built from 17 residues. Germline CDR1 and CDR2: SGHAT and FQNNGV. The CDR3 spells CASSLDSRGQINEKLSF. CDR3 bases: TGTGCCAGCAGCTTAGATTCGAGGGGACAAATTAATGAAAAACTGTCTTTT.

This clonotype was counted once. Lacking the conserved final phenylalanine or tryptophan, this CDR3 likely reflects a read error. The chain carries TRBV11-2 and TRBJ2-2; tentatively, D is TRBD2 (5 bases). The CDR3 consists of 16 residues. Germline CDR1 reads SGHAT; CDR2 reads FQNNGV. Deletions cut 1 base from V and 3 bases from J, with 12 bases between. As DNA, the CDR3 is TGTGCCAGCAGCTTAGTATCAGCGGCGCACACCGGGGAGCTGTTTTTA. This gives the protein CASSLVSAAHTGELFL.

Remarks on this clonotype: This CDR3 fails to terminate in the conserved phenylalanine or tryptophan, so it likely reflects a read error. The V call is TRBV29-1, the J call TRBJ2-5; perhaps TRBD2 as D (7 bases). This CDR3 has 12 amino acids. The germline V gene has CDR1 SQVTM and CDR2 ANQGSEA. CDR3 residues: CSGGVGGEIQYL. Here the CDR3 DNA reads TGCAGCGGCGGCGTAGGGGGGGAGATCCAGTACCTC.

On this clonotype itself: The junction does not match germline at one end; this may be a read error. This chain joins TRBV6-6 and TRBJ1-1; D not resolved. The CDR3 is 15 residues long. CDR1 MNHNY and CDR2 SVGAGI come from the germline V gene (reference sequence). The CDR3 protein is CASRQDFGLNTEAFF. The CDR3 DNA follows: TGTGCCAGCAGACAAGACTTTGGACTCAACACAGAAGCTTTCTTT.

Remarks on this clonotype: Since the CDR3 does not end with the conserved phenylalanine or tryptophan, this likely comes from a read error. CDR3 nucleotide sequence: TGTGCCAGCAGCCAGATACAGATTAGCAATCAGCCCCAGCATCTT. Protein product: CASSQIQISNQPQHL. The chain couples TRBV28 to TRBJ1-5; no reliable D call. Germline V gene data show CDR1 as MDHEN and CDR2 as SYDVKM. The CDR3 runs 15 residues. V was pared by 6 bases and J by 0 bases, with 12 bases between.

In the case of this clonotype: A much larger clonotype is one base distant, so this may be a read error. The chain couples TRBV28 to TRBJ2-7; D perhaps matches TRBD2 (5 bases). This CDR3 contains 16 residues. CDR1 is MDHEN, CDR2 SYDVKM, per germline. V gave up 5 bases and J gave up 4 bases, with 21 bases separating them. For the CDR3, the DNA is TGTGCCAGCAGTCCTCTCGCCGGGATTTCGACTTACGAGCAGTACTTC. Encoded protein: CASSPLAGISTYEQYF.